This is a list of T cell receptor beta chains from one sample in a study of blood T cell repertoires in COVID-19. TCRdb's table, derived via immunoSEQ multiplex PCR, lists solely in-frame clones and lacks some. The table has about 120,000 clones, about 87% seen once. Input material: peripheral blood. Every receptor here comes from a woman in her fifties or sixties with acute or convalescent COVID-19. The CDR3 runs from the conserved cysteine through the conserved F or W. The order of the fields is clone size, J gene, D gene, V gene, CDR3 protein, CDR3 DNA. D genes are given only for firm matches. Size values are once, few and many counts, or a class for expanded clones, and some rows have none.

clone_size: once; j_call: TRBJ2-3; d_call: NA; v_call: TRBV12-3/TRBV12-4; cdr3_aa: CASSFGGGLQYF; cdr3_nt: TGTGCCAGCAGTTTTGGGGGGGGCTTACAGTATTTT
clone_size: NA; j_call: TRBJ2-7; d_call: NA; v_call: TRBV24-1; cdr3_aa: CATGTDSYEQYF; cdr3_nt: TGTGCCACCGGGACTGACTCCTACGAGCAGTACTTC
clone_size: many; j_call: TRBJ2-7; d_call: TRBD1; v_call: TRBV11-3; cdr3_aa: CASSSRRDRTSYEQYF; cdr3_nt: TGTGCCAGCAGCTCTCGACGGGACAGGACATCCTACGAGCAGTACTTC
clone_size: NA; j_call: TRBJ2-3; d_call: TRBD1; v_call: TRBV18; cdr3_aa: CASSPRDSRTDTQYF; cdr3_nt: TGTGCCAGCTCACCCCGGGACAGCCGCACAGATACGCAGTATTTT
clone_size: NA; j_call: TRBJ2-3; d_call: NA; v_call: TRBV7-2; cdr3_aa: CASSSRRDSTTDTQYF; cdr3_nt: TGTGCCAGCAGCTCACGCCGGGACTCGACGACAGATACGCAGTATTTT
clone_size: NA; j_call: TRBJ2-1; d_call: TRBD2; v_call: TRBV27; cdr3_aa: CASSPFSGRTYNEQFF; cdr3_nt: TGTGCCAGCAGTCCGTTTAGCGGGAGGACCTACAATGAGCAGTTCTTC
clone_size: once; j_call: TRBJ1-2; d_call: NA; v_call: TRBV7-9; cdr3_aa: CASSPSGGQNYGYTF; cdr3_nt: TGTGCCAGCAGCCCCTCGGGGGGTCAAAACTATGGCTACACCTTC
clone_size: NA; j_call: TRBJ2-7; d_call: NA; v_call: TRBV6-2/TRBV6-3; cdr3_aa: CASSYRGGSYEQYF; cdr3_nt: TGTGCCAGCAGTTACCGGGGAGGATCCTACGAGCAGTACTTC
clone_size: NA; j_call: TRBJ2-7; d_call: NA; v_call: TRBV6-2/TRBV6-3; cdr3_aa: CASSWLVPIYEQYF; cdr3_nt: TGTGCCAGCAGTTGGTTAGTTCCGATCTACGAGCAGTACTTC
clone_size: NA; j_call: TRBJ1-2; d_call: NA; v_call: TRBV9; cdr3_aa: CASSPSTTNYGYTF; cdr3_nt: TGTGCCAGCAGCCCCTCAACTACAAACTATGGCTACACCTTC
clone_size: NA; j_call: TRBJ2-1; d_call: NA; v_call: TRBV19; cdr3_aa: CASSIWLEHNEQFF; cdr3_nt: TGTGCCAGTAGTATTTGGCTCGAACACAATGAGCAGTTCTTC
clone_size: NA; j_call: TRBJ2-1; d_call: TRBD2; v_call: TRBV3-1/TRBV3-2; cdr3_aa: CASSQGVESGRYNEQFF; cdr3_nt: TGTGCCAGCAGCCAAGGCGTCGAAAGCGGGAGATACAATGAGCAGTTCTTC
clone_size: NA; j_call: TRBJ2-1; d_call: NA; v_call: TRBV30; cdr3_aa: CAWSVSGSSYNEQFF; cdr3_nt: TGTGCCTGGAGTGTAAGCGGTAGCTCCTACAATGAGCAGTTCTTC
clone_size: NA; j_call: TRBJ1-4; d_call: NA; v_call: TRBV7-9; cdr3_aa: CASSLEMDIAF; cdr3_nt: TGTGCCAGCAGCTTAGAGATGGACATAGCTTTT
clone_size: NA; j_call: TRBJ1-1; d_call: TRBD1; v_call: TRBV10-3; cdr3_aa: CAIRSTGAPAEAFF; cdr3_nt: TGTGCCATCAGATCGACAGGGGCCCCTGCGGAAGCTTTCTTT
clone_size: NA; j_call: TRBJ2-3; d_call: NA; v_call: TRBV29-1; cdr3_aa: CSVDSPSTDTQYF; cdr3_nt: TGCAGCGTTGACTCCCCTAGCACAGATACGCAGTATTTT
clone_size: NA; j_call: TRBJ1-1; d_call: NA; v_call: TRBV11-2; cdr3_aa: CASSLDPTGTEAFF; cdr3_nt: TGTGCCAGCAGCTTAGATCCGACGGGCACTGAAGCTTTCTTT
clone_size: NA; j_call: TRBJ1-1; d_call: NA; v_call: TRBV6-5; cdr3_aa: CASSSVEGGTEAFF; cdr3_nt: TGTGCCAGCAGTTCTGTGGAGGGAGGCACTGAAGCTTTCTTT
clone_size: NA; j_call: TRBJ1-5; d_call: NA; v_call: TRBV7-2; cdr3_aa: CASSFGGQPQHF; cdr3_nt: TGTGCCAGCAGCTTCGGGGGGCAGCCCCAGCATTTT
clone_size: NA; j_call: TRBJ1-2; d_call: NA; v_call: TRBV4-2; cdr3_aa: CASSQVNPGLGFGYTF; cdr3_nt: TGTGCCAGCAGCCAGGTTAATCCCGGACTCGGGTTTGGCTACACCTTC
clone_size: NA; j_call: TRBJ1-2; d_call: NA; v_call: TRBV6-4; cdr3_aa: CASSDQAVKGDGYTF; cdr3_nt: TGTGCCAGCAGTGACCAGGCAGTCAAGGGGGATGGCTACACCTTC
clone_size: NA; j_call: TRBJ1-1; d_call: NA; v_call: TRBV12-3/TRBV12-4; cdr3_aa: CASTSAGNTEAFF; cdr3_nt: TGTGCCAGCACCTCGGCGGGTAATACTGAAGCTTTCTTT
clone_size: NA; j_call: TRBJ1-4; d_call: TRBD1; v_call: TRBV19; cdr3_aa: CASSRGQTNEKLFF; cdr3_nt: TGTGCCAGTAGTAGGGGACAGACAAATGAAAAACTGTTTTTT
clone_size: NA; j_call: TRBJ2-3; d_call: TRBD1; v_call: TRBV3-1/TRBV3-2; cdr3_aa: CASSPRDRESDTQYF; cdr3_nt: TGTGCCAGCAGCCCTAGGGACAGGGAATCAGATACGCAGTATTTT
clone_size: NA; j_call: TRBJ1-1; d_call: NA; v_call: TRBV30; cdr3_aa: CAHTGTHHQRNTEAFF; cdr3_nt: TGTGCCCATACCGGGACACACCACCAAAGGAACACTGAAGCTTTCTTT
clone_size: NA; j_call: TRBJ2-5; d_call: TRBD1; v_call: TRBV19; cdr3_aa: CASRGQLGETQYF; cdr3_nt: TGTGCCAGCCGGGGACAGTTGGGAGAGACCCAGTACTTC
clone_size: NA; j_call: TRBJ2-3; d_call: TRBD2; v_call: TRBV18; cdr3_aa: CASSPPNSGVQYF; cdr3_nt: TGTGCCAGCTCACCCCCTAATAGCGGGGTGCAGTATTTT
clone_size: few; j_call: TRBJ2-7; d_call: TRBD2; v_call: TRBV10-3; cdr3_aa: CAISGTSIREQYF; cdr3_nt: TGTGCCATCAGTGGGACTAGTATCCGAGAGCAGTACTTC
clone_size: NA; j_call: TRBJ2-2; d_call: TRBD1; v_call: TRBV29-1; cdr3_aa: CSVEDDRGRTGELFF; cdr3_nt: TGCAGCGTTGAAGATGACAGGGGGCGGACCGGGGAGCTGTTTTTT
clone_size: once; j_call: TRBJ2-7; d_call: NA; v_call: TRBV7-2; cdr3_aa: CASSSHRDYEQYF; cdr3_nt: TGTGCCAGCAGCTCCCACAGGGACTACGAGCAGTACTTC
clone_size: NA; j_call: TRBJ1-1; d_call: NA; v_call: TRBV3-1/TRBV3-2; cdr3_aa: CASSLSQDEAFF; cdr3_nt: TGTGCCAGCAGCCTCTCCCAGGATGAAGCTTTCTTT